What follows are 22 T cell receptor beta chains derived from one specimen sequenced in a study of CD8 T cells in Susac syndrome. It was with random hexamers that 0.5 to 1 ug RNA was reverse transcribed. TCRdb processed the immunoSEQ multiplex PCR reads anew with MiXCR; each CDR3 protein has one entry. The table includes approximately 100,000 distinct CDR3 sequences, around 93% detected once. Input material: CD8+ T cells from PBMCs. All receptors derive from a human donor in good health.

This clonotype was observed a single time. The V gene is TRBV20-1, the J gene TRBJ2-1, with TRBD2 matching over 7 bases. This CDR3 comprises 17 residues. The V segment lost 1 base and the J segment 2 bases; nucleotides outside the gene matches: 11. Germline CDR1 DFQATT, CDR2 SNEGSKA (reference sequence). For the CDR3, the DNA is TGCAGTGCTAGAGCCTCTTGGGGGGGGATTACCTACAATGAGCAGTTCTTC. It translates to CSARASWGGITYNEQFF.

Concerning this clonotype itself: Its ends do not fully match the called genes, so a read error is possible. The V gene is TRBV20-1, the J gene TRBJ2-1; weak D call: TRBD2 (6 bases). The CDR3 extends over 16 amino acids. Germline V gene data show CDR1 as DFQATT and CDR2 as SNEGSKA (reference sequence). The CDR3 loop is CSARDLLAASYNEQFF. CDR3 DNA sequence: TGCAGTGCTAGAGACCTACTAGCTGCGTCCTACAATGAGCAATTCTTC.

This chain uses TRBV28 with TRBJ2-1; D remains ambiguous. Per germline, CDR1 MDHEN and CDR2 SYDVKM. The V end was cut by 3 bases, the J end by 13 bases, with 10 bases between. The CDR3 is made up of 11 amino acids. The CDR3 coding sequence is TGTGCCAGCAGTTTGCGGTTTGAACAGTTCTTC. Translation: CASSLRFEQFF.

V and J are TRBV5-1 and TRBJ1-5, with D maybe TRBD1 (5 bases). Per the germline V gene, CDR1 is SGHRS and CDR2 is YFSETQ. The CDR3 sequence is 14 residues long. V was cut by 3 bases and J by 5 bases, with 12 bases left in between. The DNA for the CDR3 is TGCGCCAGCAGCTCCGGGGGAGGGGATCAGCCCCAGCATTTT. This gives the protein CASSSGGGDQPQHF.

This clonotype was seen once. The J gene is TRBJ2-5, the V gene TRBV3-1, with 7 bases lining up with TRBD2. This CDR3 region has 14 residues. Germline V gene lookup returns CDR1 LGHDT and CDR2 YNNKEL (reference sequence). The ends lost 1 base at V and 5 bases at J; junction bases unmatched: 4. In DNA form, the CDR3 reads TGTGCCAGCAGCCAAGCACTGGGGGGGGAGACCCAGTACTTC. Protein sequence: CASSQALGGETQYF.

J is TRBJ1-2 and V is TRBV2; D is unclear. This CDR3 spans 12 amino acids. The V gene's germline CDR1 is SNHLY and CDR2 FYNNEI. V was pared by 2 bases and J by 4 bases, with 5 bases between. Written as DNA, the CDR3 is TGTGCCAGCAGTGAACGCACCTATGGCTACACCTTC. Encoded protein: CASSERTYGYTF.

The table lists this clonotype with a count of one. The genes are TRBV7-3 and TRBJ2-5; tentative D call: TRBD2 (6 bases). Trimming removed 0 bases from V and 1 base from J, with 12 bases in between. Germline CDR1 is SGHTA and CDR2 is FQGTGA. The CDR3 covers 16 residues. CDR3 nucleotides: TGTGCCAGCAGCTTAACGGCGGGGACGGTCCAAGAGACCCAGTACTTC. Amino acids: CASSLTAGTVQETQYF. The full variable domain, rest sourced from reference TRBV7-3 and TRBJ2-5, is GAGVSQTPSNKVTEKGKYVELRCDPISGHTALYWYRQSLGQGPEFLIYFQGTGAADDSGLPNDRFFAVRPEGSVSTLKIQRTERGDSAVYLCASSLTAGTVQETQYFGPGTRLLVL.

The chain joins TRBV24-1 to TRBJ1-1, with TRBD1 as a possible D gene (5 bases). The CDR3 runs to 14 residues. Germline V gives CDR1 KGHDR, CDR2 SFDVKD. V was clipped by 7 bases and J by 1 base, with 12 bases between them. Here the CDR3 reads CATRAGTQNTEAFF. CDR3 DNA: TGTGCCACCAGAGCCGGGACGCAGAACACTGAAGCTTTCTTT.

This clonotype occurred once. CDR3 nucleotide sequence: TGTGCCAGCAGTGGGACAGAGAATTCACCCCTCCACTTT. This encodes CASSGTENSPLHF. The J gene is TRBJ1-6, the V gene TRBV2, with TRBD1 as a possible D gene (6 bases). Trimming took 4 bases from V and 7 from J, leaving 8 bases between them. Per germline, CDR1 SNHLY and CDR2 FYNNEI. This CDR3 is built from 13 residues.

The chain uses TRBV19 and TRBJ2-1; D remains unclear. Between the trimmed V and J ends, which lost 3 bases and 6 bases, there was a span of 3 bases. Germline V CDR1 and CDR2: LNHDA, SQIVND (reference sequence). This CDR3 comprises 11 residues. The CDR3 loop is CASSILNEQFF. CDR3 bases: TGTGCCAGTAGTATTCTCAATGAGCAGTTCTTC.

The gene calls are TRBV29-1 and TRBJ2-6, with no clear D. With 5 bases removed from V and 2 bases from J, the gap between germline ends came to 7 bases. This CDR3 contains 13 residues. Germline assignment: CDR1 SQVTM and CDR2 ANQGSEA. CDR3 nucleotides: TGCAGCGTTCAGGTGACTGGGGCCAACGTCCTGACTTTC. As protein: CSVQVTGANVLTF.

This chain uses TRBV20-1 with TRBJ2-7; D not certain. The CDR3 runs 12 residues. Trimming stripped 3 bases from V and 2 bases from J, with 8 bases between. Germline V gene lookup returns CDR1 DFQATT and CDR2 SNEGSKA (reference sequence). The CDR3 DNA follows: TGCAGTGCTAGGAACGGGCCCTACGAGCAGTACTTC. Its protein is CSARNGPYEQYF.

DNA of the CDR3: TGTGCCACCAGCGGCCAAACCGGGCTCGCGGTACCCCTCCACTTT. This codes for CATSGQTGLAVPLHF. This chain connects TRBV15 to TRBJ1-6; D gene uncertain. The length of the CDR3 is 15 residues. Germline CDR1 LNHNV, CDR2 YYDKDF (reference sequence). Trimming shortened V by 5 bases and J by 12 bases, and 20 bases separated the two germline ends.

J is TRBJ1-1 and V is TRBV11-2; no clear D gene. The germline CDR1 and CDR2 sequences are SGHAT and FQNNGV. V lost 2 bases and J lost 0, with 16 bases in between. The CDR3 has 17 amino acids. Here the CDR3 DNA reads TGTGCCAGCAGCTTATGGAACACGGGCACGGTGAACACTGAAGCTTTCTTT. It translates to CASSLWNTGTVNTEAFF.

The chain is built from TRBV14 and TRBJ2-7; 11 nucleotides line up with TRBD2. The CDR3 loop spans 17 amino acids. Germline-derived CDR1 and CDR2 are SGHDN and FVKESK. J lost 6 bases, V lost 0 bases, and 10 bases had no gene match. In DNA, the CDR3 is TGTGCCAGCAGCCAAGAGACGGGACTAGCGGAAGGAGGCGAGCAGTACTTC. Encoded protein: CASSQETGLAEGGEQYF.

The chain employs TRBV29-1 and TRBJ1-2; D remains ambiguous. Trimming cost V 7 bases and J 8 bases, with 14 bases left between them. CDR3 length: 11 amino acids. Germline loops: CDR1 SQVTM, CDR2 ANQGSEA. DNA for the CDR3: TGCAGCGCCGAGGGCCCACAGGGCTACACCTTC. It yields the protein CSAEGPQGYTF. Supplemented by reference TRBV29-1 and TRBJ1-2, the full variable domain reads SAVISQKPSRDICQRGTSLTIQCQVDSQVTMMFWYRQQPGQSLTLIATANQGSEATYESGFVIDKFPISRPNLTFSTLTVSNMSPEDSSIYLCSAEGPQGYTFGSGTRLTVV.

The chain couples TRBV9 to TRBJ2-7; D unclear. The CDR3 sequence is 14 residues long. V lost 0 bases to trimming and J lost 6 bases, with 13 bases between them. The germline CDR1 and CDR2 sequences are SGDLS and YYNGEE. The CDR3 loop reads CASSVDPFLSEQYF. In DNA, the CDR3 is TGTGCCAGCAGCGTAGACCCATTTTTATCCGAGCAGTACTTC. Combining the CDR3 with reference TRBV9 and TRBJ2-7 gives the whole variable domain DSGVTQTPKHLITATGQRVTLRCSPRSGDLSVYWYQQSLDQGLQFLIQYYNGEERAKGNILERFSAQQFPDLHSELNLSSLELGDSALYFCASSVDPFLSEQYFGPGTRLTVT.

J is TRBJ2-7 and V is TRBV12-3 or TRBV12-4; D remains unclear. The V end lost 3 bases, the J end lost 6 bases, and 9 bases lay between the germline ends. The CDR3 consists of 12 residues. The CDR3 reads CASSFTALEQYF. The DNA of the CDR3 is TGTGCCAGCAGTTTTACGGCGCTCGAGCAGTACTTC.

In this sample, this clonotype turned up once. This chain links TRBV20-1 with TRBJ1-2; no reliable D call. The V gene's germline CDR1 is DFQATT and CDR2 SNEGSKA (reference sequence). V lost 0 bases to trimming and J lost 8 bases, with 10 bases between them. CDR3 length: 12 residues. The CDR3 protein is CSARDGPWGYTF. The CDR3, as DNA: TGCAGTGCTAGAGATGGGCCCTGGGGCTACACCTTC.

The V gene is TRBV29-1, the J gene TRBJ1-2; 12 bases are shared with TRBD1. From germline, CDR1 is SQVTM and CDR2 ANQGSEA. After removal of 7 bases from V and 4 bases from J, the junction contained 4 bases not matched to a gene. There are 13 residues in the CDR3. CDR3 loop: CSAGDRGLYGYTF. The CDR3 DNA reads TGCAGCGCCGGGGACAGGGGGCTCTATGGCTACACCTTC.

The chain joins TRBV2 to TRBJ2-4, with TRBD2 matching over 7 bases. Unmatched junction bases numbered 9, after V lost 8 bases and J lost 8 bases. The germline gives CDR1 SNHLY, CDR2 FYNNEI. The CDR3 extends over 13 amino acids. CDR3 sequence: CASGGDQEDIQYF. CDR3 in DNA: TGTGCCAGCGGGGGGGACCAGGAAGACATTCAGTACTTC. Combining the CDR3 with reference TRBV2 and TRBJ2-4 gives the whole variable domain EPEVTQTPSHQVTQMGQEVILRCVPISNHLYFYWYRQILGQKVEFLVSFYNNEISEKSEIFDDQFSVERPDGSNFTLKIRSTKLEDSAMYFCASGGDQEDIQYFGAGTRLSVL.

This chain uses TRBV7-2 with TRBJ2-1, with 7 bases aligning to TRBD2. V was clipped by 5 bases and J by 9 bases; unmatched bases: 10. CDR3 length: 14 residues. Per the germline V gene, CDR1 is SGHTA and CDR2 is FQGNSA. The CDR3: CASSDGRSEAEQFF. The CDR3 nucleotides are TGTGCCAGCAGCGACGGGAGGAGTGAGGCTGAGCAGTTCTTC.